Following are 30 T cell receptor beta chains from one sample sequenced in a study of T cells in Graves' hyperthyroidism and ophthalmopathy. Researchers took RNA transcripts and amplified the TCR beta CDR3 regions from them. With the HTBI primer set, the TCR CDR3 went through a first round of RT-PCR. TCRdb fed the multiplex PCR reads into MiXCR, producing one record per CDR3 protein. The sample carries 490,000 or so distinct CDR3 sequences, about 22% recorded once. The material sequenced was blood. The receptors here all came from a woman in her sixties or seventies with Graves' ophthalmopathy.

In its sample, this clonotype was seen a few times. The chain carries TRBV11-2 and TRBJ1-4; D is possibly TRBD1 (5 bases). Germline CDR1 is SGHAT and CDR2 is FQNNGV. V was pared by 5 bases and J by 5 bases, with 12 bases between. The CDR3 spans 14 residues. The CDR3 coding sequence is TGTGCCAGCAGCCCAATGACAGTAAATGAAAAACTGTTTTTT. Protein sequence: CASSPMTVNEKLFF.

The J gene is TRBJ2-1, the V gene TRBV19; 11 bases fit TRBD2. In germline, CDR1 is LNHDA, CDR2 SQIVND (reference sequence). V dropped 6 bases and J dropped 10; count of bases not matched to a gene: 5. The CDR3 consists of 13 residues. CDR3 region: CASRLAGVGEQFF. CDR3 DNA sequence: TGTGCCAGTAGACTAGCGGGAGTCGGGGAGCAGTTCTTC.

The table lists this clonotype with a count of one. Mismatch with germline at one junction end may stem from a read error. V and J are TRBV10-2 and TRBJ1-5; 8 bases align to TRBD1. The CDR3 runs 14 residues. Germline V lookup: CDR1 WSHSY, CDR2 SAAADI. The DNA of the CDR3 is TGTGCCAGCAGTTCCATGACAGGGGTTGAGGCCCAGCATTTT. Amino acids: CASSSMTGVEAQHF.

This clonotype was counted ten times or more. The chain is built from TRBV12-3 or TRBV12-4 and TRBJ2-5; 9 bases align to TRBD2. The V segment lost 4 bases and the J segment 4 bases; nucleotides outside the gene matches: 13. The CDR3 loop spans 17 amino acids. CDR3 region: CASSYARTSAKRETQYF. DNA for the CDR3: TGTGCCAGCAGTTACGCCCGGACTAGCGCGAAAAGAGAGACCCAGTACTTC.

The sample holds many counts of this clonotype. The chain recombines TRBV7-8 with TRBJ1-2, with TRBD1 matching over 12 bases. The germline CDR1 and CDR2 sequences are SGHVS and FQNEAQ. J lost 6 bases, V lost 5 bases, and 13 bases had no gene match. The CDR3 consists of 17 residues. The CDR3 here is CASSPTGTGGSGDGYTF. CDR3 DNA sequence: TGTGCCAGCAGCCCGACCGGGACAGGGGGCAGTGGGGATGGCTACACCTTC.

In its sample, this clonotype was seen many times. This chain joins TRBV11-2 and TRBJ2-3, with D hard to call. From germline, CDR1 is SGHAT and CDR2 FQNNGV. The V gene lost 0 bases and the J gene lost 9 bases, with 13 bases spanning the gap. This CDR3 is built from 14 residues. CDR3 sequence: CASSLDLWVGTQYF. For the CDR3, the DNA is TGTGCCAGCAGCTTAGATCTATGGGTCGGCACGCAGTATTTT.

The V and J genes are TRBV28 and TRBJ1-6, with D tentatively TRBD1 (6 bases). The CDR3 has 15 residues. With 3 bases removed from V and 7 bases from J, the gap between germline ends came to 13 bases. Germline CDR1 and CDR2: MDHEN and SYDVKM. The CDR3 DNA sequence: TGTGCCAGCAGTTTTCCTCAGGGGCGCAATTCACCCCTCCACTTT. Its translation: CASSFPQGRNSPLHF. Based on the CDR3 plus reference TRBV28 and TRBJ1-6, the full variable domain is DVKVTQSSRYLVKRTGEKVFLECVQDMDHENMFWYRQDPGLGLRLIYFSYDVKMKEKGDIPEGYSVSREKKERFSLILESASTNQTSMYLCASSFPQGRNSPLHFGNGTRLTVT.

This clonotype has just a few counts. The chain has TRBV27 and TRBJ1-2, with D perhaps matching TRBD1 (5 bases). V lost 6 bases to trimming and J lost 7 bases, with 24 bases between them. Germline CDR1 reads MNHEY; CDR2 reads SMNVEV (reference sequence). The CDR3 sequence is 16 residues long. The CDR3 here is CASSPVWGGGESGYTF. CDR3 DNA: TGTGCCAGCAGCCCCGTGTGGGGTGGGGGAGAGAGTGGCTACACCTTC.

In this sample, this clonotype turned up many times. V usage is TRBV28 and J usage is TRBJ2-7, with D possibly being TRBD1 (6 bases). Deletions cut 2 bases from V and 5 bases from J, with 13 bases between. This CDR3 comprises 14 residues. Germline loops: CDR1 MDHEN, CDR2 SYDVKM. Written as DNA, the CDR3 is TGTGCCAGCAGTTTAGGGACAAAGAAGGACGAGCAGTACTTC. Translated, it gives CASSLGTKKDEQYF.

The table lists this clonotype with a few counts. V and J are TRBV3-1 and TRBJ2-3, with D possibly TRBD1 on 6 matching bases. V was cut by 3 bases and J by 4 bases, with 11 bases left in between. Germline assignment: CDR1 LGHDT and CDR2 YNNKEL (reference sequence). This CDR3 is built from 14 residues. DNA of the CDR3: TGTGCCAGCAGCCACGACAGGTTTGCAGATACGCAGTATTTT. Amino acids: CASSHDRFADTQYF.

This clonotype was observed at least ten times. V usage is TRBV28 and J usage is TRBJ2-3; D may be TRBD2 (5 bases). The V end lost 10 bases, the J end lost 2 bases, and 13 bases lay between the germline ends. The CDR3 sequence is 13 residues long. Per the germline V gene, CDR1 is MDHEN and CDR2 is SYDVKM. CDR3 bases: TGTGCCACCACCCCGGACTTCACAGATACGCAGTATTTT. It is translated as CATTPDFTDTQYF.

This clonotype was seen a few times. The rearrangement links TRBV12-3 or TRBV12-4 to TRBJ2-3; D not certain. Trimming stripped 7 bases from V and 8 bases from J, with 13 bases between. The CDR3 length is 12 residues. This CDR3 reads CASTRDLGTQYF. The CDR3 nucleotides are TGTGCCAGCACCCGTGATCTGGGTACGCAGTATTTT.

The chain uses TRBV19 and TRBJ2-7, with D possibly TRBD2 on 6 matching bases. The CDR3 is 13 residues long. V lost 4 bases and J 1 base, leaving 8 bases between the germline ends. Germline values: CDR1 LNHDA, CDR2 SQIVND (reference sequence). The CDR3 sequence is CASSKEGSYEQYF. CDR3 nucleotide sequence: TGTGCCAGTAGTAAGGAGGGATCCTACGAGCAGTACTTC.

V and J are TRBV5-1 and TRBJ2-5, with 8 bases that match TRBD2. Trimming at V came to 4 bases and at J to 5 bases, leaving 10 bases not matched to a gene. This CDR3 is 15 amino acids long. Germline loops: CDR1 SGHRS, CDR2 YFSETQ. CDR3 DNA sequence: TGCGCCAGCAGCCGGGATCCAGCGGGAGACGAGACCCAGTACTTC. The encoded protein is CASSRDPAGDETQYF.

This chain connects TRBV10-2 to TRBJ2-3; no firm D call. Trimming removed 0 bases at V and 9 bases at J, with 10 bases between. The germline CDR1 and CDR2 sequences are WSHSY and SAAADI. The CDR3 is 13 amino acids. The CDR3 DNA reads as TGCGCCAGCAGTGAGTCGATGGTGGGCACGCAGTATTTT. This gives the protein CASSESMVGTQYF.

This clonotype has a count of ten or more. The V call is TRBV12-3 or TRBV12-4, the J call TRBJ2-7, with a tentative D call TRBD2 (5 bases). The CDR3 extends over 13 amino acids. V lost 3 bases, J lost 4 bases, and 10 bases lay in between. The CDR3 spells CASSFHGVYEQYF. CDR3 DNA sequence: TGTGCCAGCAGTTTTCACGGGGTATACGAGCAGTACTTC.

This clonotype was counted ten times or more. The CDR3 nucleotides are TGTGCCAGCAGCTTAATGGGAACTACGAGCGGGCAGTACTTC. Translated: CASSLMGTTSGQYF. The rearrangement uses TRBV7-2 and TRBJ2-7, with TRBD2 as a possible D gene (5 bases). CDR1 is SGHTA and CDR2 is FQGNSA in the germline V gene. V lost 2 bases, J lost 9 bases, and 17 bases lay in between. The CDR3 has 14 residues. Complete variable domain (other parts from reference TRBV7-2 and TRBJ2-7): GAGVSQSPSNKVTEKGKDVELRCDPISGHTALYWYRQSLGQGLEFLIYFQGNSAPDKSGLPSDRFSAERTGGSVSTLTIQRTQQEDSAVYLCASSLMGTTSGQYFGPGTRLTVT.

The V call is TRBV6-1, the J call TRBJ1-2; TRBD1 aligns across 10 bases. This CDR3 is built from 14 residues. The ends lost 3 bases at V and 5 bases at J; junction bases unmatched: 3. Germline assignment: CDR1 MNHNS and CDR2 SASEGT. CDR3 residues: CASSETGGNYGYTF. CDR3 nucleotides: TGTGCCAGCAGTGAGACAGGGGGCAATTATGGCTACACCTTC.

About this clonotype itself: A much bigger clone sits one base away, suggesting this may be a read error. This chain links TRBV27 with TRBJ2-1; 11 nucleotides match TRBD2. This CDR3 is built from 15 residues. Germline V gene lookup returns CDR1 MNHEY and CDR2 SMNVEV (reference sequence). The CDR3, as DNA: TGTGCCGGCAGTCGCACTAGCGGGAGTATGAATGAGCAGTTCTTC. Amino acids: CAGSRTSGSMNEQFF.

This clonotype occurred a few times. V is TRBV20-1 and J is TRBJ2-5; TRBD2 matches at 8 bases. The CDR3 has 16 amino acids. With 5 bases clipped from V and 5 bases from J, the junction kept 16 bases outside the gene matches. Germline V CDR1 and CDR2: DFQATT, SNEGSKA (reference sequence). The CDR3 is CSAAGGEGPDLETQYF. DNA of the CDR3: TGCAGTGCTGCCGGGGGGGAGGGCCCAGATTTGGAGACCCAGTACTTC.

This CDR3 is CASSQQGVGEKLFF. The CDR3 DNA sequence: TGCGCCAGCAGCCAGCAGGGGGTTGGGGAAAAACTGTTTTTT. This chain links TRBV5-1 with TRBJ1-4; 7 nucleotides line up with TRBD1. There are 14 residues in the CDR3. Losses at the gene ends were 4 bases for V and 8 bases for J; bases not matched to a gene: 8. Germline V gives CDR1 SGHRS, CDR2 YFSETQ.

The chain links TRBV20-1 to TRBJ2-7; 9 bases match TRBD2. Per the germline V gene, CDR1 is DFQATT and CDR2 is SNEGSKA (reference sequence). This CDR3 has 16 amino acids. The junction had 18 bases not matched to a gene; V was cut back by 5 bases and J by 7 bases. This CDR3 reads CSASPLGYSGRGEQYF. CDR3 bases: TGCAGTGCTTCCCCCCTAGGCTATAGCGGGAGAGGTGAGCAGTACTTC.

V usage is TRBV20-1 and J usage is TRBJ1-2; D unresolved. The V gene's germline CDR1 is DFQATT and CDR2 SNEGSKA (reference sequence). V was cut by 6 bases and J by 5 bases, with 10 bases left in between. CDR3 length: 11 residues. CDR3 in DNA: TGCAGTGCAGGTGGCAATTATGGCTACACCTTC. Its protein is CSAGGNYGYTF.

Many counts were recorded for this clonotype. The chain couples TRBV28 to TRBJ2-5; D tentatively reads TRBD1 or TRBD2 (6 bases each). V lost 4 bases and J lost 1, with 13 bases in between. The CDR3 extends over 15 amino acids. Looked up from germline, CDR1 is MDHEN and CDR2 is SYDVKM. CDR3 loop: CASSSQGRGQETQYF. The CDR3, as DNA: TGTGCCAGCAGTTCCCAGGGGCGGGGCCAAGAGACCCAGTACTTC. Drawing the rest from reference TRBV28 and TRBJ2-5, the complete variable domain is DVKVTQSSRYLVKRTGEKVFLECVQDMDHENMFWYRQDPGLGLRLIYFSYDVKMKEKGDIPEGYSVSREKKERFSLILESASTNQTSMYLCASSSQGRGQETQYFGPGTRLLVL.

This chain joins TRBV12-5 and TRBJ1-5; a possible D gene is TRBD1 (6 bases). V lost 2 bases, J lost 0 bases, and 14 bases lay in between. The CDR3 length is 17 residues. Looked up from germline, CDR1 is LGHNT and CDR2 is FRNRAP. The CDR3 sequence is CASGLRRTDYSNQPQHF. For the CDR3, the DNA is TGTGCTAGTGGTTTGCGCCGGACAGACTATAGCAATCAGCCCCAGCATTTT.

The DNA for the CDR3 is TGTGCCAGCAGTGAGCACGACACTGAAGCTTTCTTT. Translation gives CASSEHDTEAFF. The chain has TRBV2 and TRBJ1-1; D unresolved. V was clipped by 3 bases and J by 3 bases, with 5 bases between them. This CDR3 is 12 amino acids long. Germline values: CDR1 SNHLY, CDR2 FYNNEI.

This clonotype occurred many times. The chain is built from TRBV7-3 and TRBJ2-1, with unresolved D. With 2 bases removed from V and 5 bases from J, the gap between germline ends came to 13 bases. Germline V gene sequence: CDR1 SGHTA, CDR2 FQGTGA. The CDR3 extends over 15 amino acids. The CDR3 region is CASSLSWAAHNEQFF. The CDR3 DNA is TGTGCCAGCAGCTTATCATGGGCAGCCCACAATGAGCAGTTCTTC. Based on the CDR3 plus reference TRBV7-3 and TRBJ2-1, the full variable domain is GAGVSQTPSNKVTEKGKYVELRCDPISGHTALYWYRQSLGQGPEFLIYFQGTGAADDSGLPNDRFFAVRPEGSVSTLKIQRTERGDSAVYLCASSLSWAAHNEQFFGPGTRLTVL.

The sample holds many counts of this clonotype. The chain carries TRBV12-3 or TRBV12-4 and TRBJ1-6; tentative D call: TRBD1 (5 bases). V lost 0 bases to trimming and J lost 10 bases, with 10 bases between them. CDR3 length equals 14 residues. The CDR3 here is CASSLAGAGSPLHF. The CDR3 bases are TGTGCCAGCAGTTTAGCAGGGGCCGGGTCACCCCTCCACTTT.

The V and J genes are TRBV15 and TRBJ2-7, with a weak D call TRBD2 (5 bases). V gave up 2 bases and J gave up 3 bases, with 14 bases separating them. Germline CDR1 LNHNV, CDR2 YYDKDF (reference sequence). This CDR3 has 15 residues. CDR3 DNA sequence: TGTGCCACCAGCAGAAATCCGACCCGGGGCTACGAGCAGTACTTC. It encodes CATSRNPTRGYEQYF.

This clonotype came up a few times. V usage is TRBV7-9 and J usage is TRBJ2-5; 11 nucleotides match TRBD1. Germline V gene data show CDR1 as SEHNR and CDR2 as FQNEAQ (reference sequence). The CDR3 extends over 13 amino acids. Trimming cost V 3 bases and J 13 bases; bases outside gene matches: 7. CDR3 loop: CASSFGGTGGMYF. CDR3 bases: TGTGCCAGCAGCTTTGGAGGGACAGGGGGTATGTACTTC.